The next 3 T cell receptor beta chains were all read from a single sample in a study of cytomegalovirus exposure and HLA in healthy donors. With 60 Vbeta and 13 Jbeta primers, the PCR was carried out. Sequencing was performed with immunoSEQ multiplex PCR; in TCRdb, only in-frame clones are kept and a portion is missing. The table records roughly 200,000 clones, just over 75% of them present only once. The specimen was PBMCs. Receptors were obtained from a man aged 25 to 40 in good health and CMV-seronegative.

The rearrangement uses TRBV28 and TRBJ2-3, with a weak D call TRBD2 (6 bases). Germline V gene lookup returns CDR1 MDHEN and CDR2 SYDVKM. There are 18 residues in the CDR3. V dropped 7 bases and J dropped 4 bases, with 27 bases sitting between them. CDR3 sequence: CASTTFLAGFRGSDTQYF. The CDR3 nucleotides are TGTGCCAGCACTACTTTCCTGGCGGGGTTTCGGGGATCAGATACGCAGTATTTT.

This chain uses TRBV7-9 with TRBJ2-2, with a tentative D call TRBD1 (5 bases). Trimming pared 6 bases from V and 5 bases from J, leaving 22 bases between. The CDR3 covers 17 residues. Germline V gene data show CDR1 as SEHNR and CDR2 as FQNEAQ (reference sequence). CDR3: CASRSPTGTMITGELFF. As DNA, the CDR3 is TGTGCCAGCAGATCCCCCACAGGTACGATGATAACCGGGGAGCTGTTTTTT. The whole variable domain, remainder taken from reference TRBV7-9 and TRBJ2-2, is DTGVSQNPRHKITKRGQNVTFRCDPISEHNRLYWYRQTLGQGPEFLTYFQNEAQLEKSRLLSDRFSAERPKGSFSTLEIQRTEQGDSAMYLCASRSPTGTMITGELFFGEGSRLTVL.

This chain joins TRBV10-1 and TRBJ2-7, with D perhaps matching TRBD2 (5 bases). The CDR3 totals 13 residues. The V gene lost 3 bases and the J gene lost 7 bases, with 13 bases spanning the gap. Germline CDR1 and CDR2: WNHNN and SYGVQD (reference sequence). CDR3 bases: TGCGCCAGCAGTGATTTGGGTCCGGGGGAGCAGTACTTC. Amino acids: CASSDLGPGEQYF.